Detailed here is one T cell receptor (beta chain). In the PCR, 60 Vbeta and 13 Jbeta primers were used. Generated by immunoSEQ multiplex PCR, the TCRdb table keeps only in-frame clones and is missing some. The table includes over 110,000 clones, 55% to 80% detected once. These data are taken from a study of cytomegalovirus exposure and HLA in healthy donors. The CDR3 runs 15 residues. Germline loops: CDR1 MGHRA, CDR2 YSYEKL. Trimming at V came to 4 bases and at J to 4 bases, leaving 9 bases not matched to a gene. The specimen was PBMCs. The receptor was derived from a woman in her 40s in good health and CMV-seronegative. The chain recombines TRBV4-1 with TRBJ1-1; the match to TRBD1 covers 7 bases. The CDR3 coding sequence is TGCGCCAGCAGCCCGTTGCAGGGGGTCGGCACTGAAGCTTTCTTT. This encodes CASSPLQGVGTEAFF.